The 18 T cell receptor beta chains listed next were all sequenced from one sample in a study of T cell responses to AZD1222 COVID-19 vaccine. Method: immunoSEQ multiplex PCR; TCRdb's copy keeps in-frame clones and lacks some. The sample carries more than 80,000 clones, over 75% recorded once. Material: peripheral blood, obtained on day 0 of AZD1222 vaccination. These receptors all stem from an adult in good health.

The chain uses TRBV28 and TRBJ2-5, with a weak D call TRBD1 (5 bases). The V and J ends lost 5 bases and 4 bases respectively, with 11 bases between them. The CDR3 is 13 residues long. Germline values: CDR1 MDHEN, CDR2 SYDVKM. The CDR3 DNA reads as TGTGCCAGCAGTCCACCTAGGGGAGAGACCCAGTACTTC. It translates to CASSPPRGETQYF.

The gene calls are TRBV6-6 and TRBJ2-1; D not certain. V lost 8 bases, J lost 0 bases, and 8 bases lay in between. The CDR3 is 13 residues long. The germline CDR1 and CDR2 sequences are MNHNY and SVGAGI (reference sequence). The CDR3 DNA reads as TGTGCCAGCCTCCTCAGCTCCTACAATGAGCAGTTCTTC. Translated: CASLLSSYNEQFF.

The V gene is TRBV6-5, the J gene TRBJ1-2; tentative D call: TRBD1 (5 bases). From germline, CDR1 is MNHEY and CDR2 SVGAGI. The V end lost 6 bases, the J end lost 8 bases, and 19 bases lay between the germline ends. The length of the CDR3 is 14 residues. The CDR3 bases are TGTGCCAGCAGCTACGGGGAGGGGATGGGCGGCTACACCTTC. Amino acids: CASSYGEGMGGYTF.

Note on this clone: The sample carries other DNA sequences with the same CDR3. J is TRBJ2-7 and V is TRBV3-1 (or the pseudogene TRBV3-2); D perhaps matches TRBD1 (6 bases). V was clipped by 1 base and J by 5 bases, with 12 bases between them. Germline V gene lookup returns CDR1 LGHDT and CDR2 YNNKEL (reference sequence). CDR3 size: 14 residues. The CDR3 coding sequence is TGTGCCAGCAGCCAAGTAACAGGGAACCACGAGCAGTACTTC. Translated, it gives CASSQVTGNHEQYF.

The V and J genes are TRBV19 and TRBJ2-3; 11 nucleotides agree with TRBD2. This CDR3 spans 16 amino acids. From germline, CDR1 is LNHDA and CDR2 SQIVND (reference sequence). Trimming took 6 bases from V and 1 from J; bases not matched to a gene: 6. CDR3 loop: CASRGGLADRTDTQYF. The CDR3 bases are TGTGCCAGTAGAGGGGGACTAGCGGATCGCACAGATACGCAGTATTTT.

The chain is built from TRBV30 and TRBJ1-2, with a weak D call TRBD1 (5 bases). Trimming pared 3 bases from V and 3 bases from J, leaving 11 bases between. CDR1 is GTSNPN and CDR2 is SVGIG in the germline V gene (reference sequence). There are 13 residues in the CDR3. CDR3 region: CAWRVDRDYGYTF. The CDR3 bases are TGTGCCTGGAGAGTCGACAGAGACTATGGCTACACCTTC.

Written as DNA, the CDR3 is TGTGCCAGCTCCCCGCGGGGGGTGGGCACTGAAGCTTTCTTT. As protein: CASSPRGVGTEAFF. This chain connects TRBV9 to TRBJ1-1; TRBD1 is a possible D gene (5 bases). CDR3 length: 14 amino acids. The V end was cut by 7 bases, the J end by 4 bases, with 17 bases between. Germline V lookup: CDR1 SGDLS, CDR2 YYNGEE. The full variable domain, completed using reference TRBV9 and TRBJ1-1, is DSGVTQTPKHLITATGQRVTLRCSPRSGDLSVYWYQQSLDQGLQFLIQYYNGEERAKGNILERFSAQQFPDLHSELNLSSLELGDSALYFCASSPRGVGTEAFFGQGTRLTVV.

V is TRBV30 and J is TRBJ1-1, with 8 bases aligning to TRBD1. V lost 3 bases and J lost 6; bases outside the gene matches: 9. Germline-derived CDR1 and CDR2 are GTSNPN and SVGIG (reference sequence). This CDR3 is built from 14 residues. The chain's CDR3 is CAWREDRGRSEAFF. The CDR3 region has the DNA TGTGCCTGGAGAGAAGACAGGGGAAGGTCTGAAGCTTTCTTT.

This clone was detected a few times. The J gene is TRBJ1-1, the V gene TRBV3-1 (or the pseudogene TRBV3-2); tentatively, D is TRBD1 (5 bases). This CDR3 is 12 amino acids long. Germline V gene lookup returns CDR1 LGHDT and CDR2 YNNKEL (reference sequence). The ends were cut back, 8 bases at V and 8 bases at J, with 15 bases in the middle. DNA of the CDR3: TGTGCCAGCCAGTCGACGGGGGAGGAAGCTTTCTTT. Translated, it gives CASQSTGEEAFF.

This clone was seen once. The chain uses TRBV24-1 and TRBJ2-2; D could derive from TRBD1 or TRBD2 (5 bases each). This CDR3 has 14 residues. From germline, CDR1 is KGHDR and CDR2 SFDVKD. V was pared by 6 bases and J by 1 base, with 8 bases between. The chain's CDR3 is CATSFGGNTGELFF. CDR3 bases: TGTGCCACCAGTTTTGGGGGGAACACCGGGGAGCTGTTTTTT.

As concerns this clone: Mismatch with germline at one junction end may stem from a read error. The chain couples TRBV6-1 to TRBJ2-7; D might be TRBD2 (5 bases). The CDR3 spans 13 residues. Germline V gene lookup returns CDR1 MNHNS and CDR2 SASEGT. The CDR3 reads CASSESLVGGYDF. In DNA, the CDR3 is TGTGCCAGCAGTGAGAGTTTAGTTGGAGGTTACGACTTC.

V usage is TRBV5-1 and J usage is TRBJ1-2; 7 bases are shared with TRBD1. Germline trimming cut 5 bases from V and 4 bases from J; bases unmatched to any gene: 5. Per the germline V gene, CDR1 is SGHRS and CDR2 is YFSETQ. This CDR3 comprises 13 residues. The CDR3 DNA reads as TGCGCCAGCAGATCAGGGGGAGGCTATGGCTACACCTTC. This sequence encodes CASRSGGGYGYTF. Filled out from reference TRBV5-1 and TRBJ1-2, the complete variable domain reads KAGVTQTPRYLIKTRGQQVTLSCSPISGHRSVSWYQQTPGQGLQFLFEYFSETQRNKGNFPGRFSGRQFSNSRSEMNVSTLELGDSALYLCASRSGGGYGYTFGSGTRLTVV.

The chain is built from TRBV6-8 and TRBJ1-5; 8 bases line up with TRBD1. Trimming took 6 bases from V and 6 from J; bases not matched to a gene: 13. The CDR3 covers 16 residues. Per germline, CDR1 MNHGY and CDR2 SAAAGT. The CDR3 loop is CASSRNRDRPPQPQHF. CDR3 bases: TGTGCCAGCAGCCGAAACCGGGACAGGCCCCCTCAGCCCCAGCATTTT.

The V and J genes are TRBV2 and TRBJ1-1; D remains ambiguous. This CDR3 spans 16 amino acids. The ends were cut back, 1 base at V and 1 base at J, with 13 bases in the middle. Per the germline V gene, CDR1 is SNHLY and CDR2 is FYNNEI. The CDR3 reads CASSEGRLLGNTEAFF. CDR3 DNA: TGTGCCAGCAGTGAAGGGCGACTCCTGGGGAACACTGAAGCTTTCTTT. The full variable domain, rest sourced from reference TRBV2 and TRBJ1-1, is EPEVTQTPSHQVTQMGQEVILRCVPISNHLYFYWYRQILGQKVEFLVSFYNNEISEKSEIFDDQFSVERPDGSNFTLKIRSTKLEDSAMYFCASSEGRLLGNTEAFFGQGTRLTVV.

This sequence joins TRBV3-1 (or the pseudogene TRBV3-2) and TRBJ1-2; the D gene is possibly TRBD1 (6 bases). The CDR3 extends over 14 amino acids. The ends were cut back, 3 bases at V and 7 bases at J, with 15 bases in the middle. Germline loops: CDR1 LGHDT, CDR2 YNNKEL (reference sequence). The CDR3 sequence is CASSHPKTGFGYTF. The CDR3 DNA sequence: TGTGCCAGCAGCCACCCCAAAACAGGGTTTGGCTACACCTTC.

The chain has TRBV3-1 (or the pseudogene TRBV3-2) and TRBJ2-2, with D unresolved. The V and J ends lost 4 bases and 2 bases respectively, with 8 bases between them. The CDR3 totals 14 residues. Germline loops: CDR1 LGHDT, CDR2 YNNKEL (reference sequence). The CDR3 DNA reads as TGTGCCAGCAGCCCGGGTAGAAACACCGGGGAGCTGTTTTTT. This codes for CASSPGRNTGELFF.

The CDR3 DNA is TGCGCCAGCAGCCGGGTTTCAGATTCACCCCTCCACTTT. As protein: CASSRVSDSPLHF. The chain carries TRBV5-1 and TRBJ1-6; no firm D call. CDR3 size: 13 residues. The V gene lost 4 bases and the J gene lost 8 bases, with 10 bases spanning the gap. Per germline, CDR1 SGHRS and CDR2 YFSETQ. Filled out from reference TRBV5-1 and TRBJ1-6, the complete variable domain reads KAGVTQTPRYLIKTRGQQVTLSCSPISGHRSVSWYQQTPGQGLQFLFEYFSETQRNKGNFPGRFSGRQFSNSRSEMNVSTLELGDSALYLCASSRVSDSPLHFGNGTRLTVT.

J is TRBJ2-1 and V is TRBV6-5, with 13 bases identical to TRBD2. The V segment lost 2 bases and the J segment 9 bases; nucleotides outside the gene matches: 4. The CDR3 spans 15 residues. Per germline, CDR1 MNHEY and CDR2 SVGAGI. The CDR3 sequence is CASSYTSGRGGEQFF. In DNA, the CDR3 is TGTGCCAGCAGTTACACTAGCGGGAGGGGGGGTGAGCAGTTCTTC.